This TCR beta chain appears in the sequencing data of a study of T cells in Graves' hyperthyroidism and ophthalmopathy. Study-wide findings and caveats: The majority of expanded thyroid clonotypes above 0.001 also appeared in blood.

Fresh peripheral blood, more than 9 ml, yielded the PBMCs. It was RNA transcripts that yielded the amplified TCR beta CDR3 regions. Researchers ran a first-round RT-PCR on the TCR CDR3 using the HTBI primer set. TCRdb fed the multiplex PCR reads into MiXCR, producing one record per CDR3 protein. In the table there are around 700,000 distinct CDR3 sequences, approximately 18% of which are singletons. CDR3 length equals 14 residues. Germline-derived CDR1 and CDR2 are SSHAT and FNYEAQ (reference sequence). A remark on this clonotype: Its target is not known. The junction differs from germline at one of its ends, possibly a read error.

The chain carries TRBV7-7 and TRBJ2-5; D is possibly TRBD1 or TRBD2 (5 bases each). The sample taken for sequencing was blood. This clonotype was sampled from a woman aged 50 to 60 with Graves' hyperthyroidism that later progressed to Graves' ophthalmopathy. CDR3 region: CASNLGPQQETQYF. The DNA for the CDR3 is TGTGCTAGCAACCTGGGACCGCAGCAAGAGACCCAGTACTTC.